This TCR beta chain stems from a study of T cell responses to AZD1222 COVID-19 vaccine. Overall study: Investigators merged groups given second doses at roughly 4 or roughly 12 weeks.

Method: immunoSEQ multiplex PCR; TCRdb's copy keeps in-frame clones and lacks some. This sample has about 92,000 clones, with approximately 91% found just once. General study findings and limits: Once two AZD1222 doses were given, Spike-specific TCR breadth and depth went up. There were repertoire samples only from the period after the peak T cell response.

Germline values: CDR1 KGHSH, CDR2 LQKENI. The CDR3 is 16 residues long. Unmatched junction bases numbered 5, after V lost 2 bases and J lost 3 bases. Notes on this clone: Its cognate antigen is unknown.

This specimen consisted of peripheral blood, obtained on day 0 of AZD1222 vaccination. The rearrangement links TRBV18 to TRBJ2-1; 9 bases fit TRBD1. The sequence came from an adult in good health. The CDR3 coding sequence is TGTGCCAGCTCACCAAACAGGGGGCGAGTCTACAATGAGCAGTTCTTC. It translates to CASSPNRGRVYNEQFF.